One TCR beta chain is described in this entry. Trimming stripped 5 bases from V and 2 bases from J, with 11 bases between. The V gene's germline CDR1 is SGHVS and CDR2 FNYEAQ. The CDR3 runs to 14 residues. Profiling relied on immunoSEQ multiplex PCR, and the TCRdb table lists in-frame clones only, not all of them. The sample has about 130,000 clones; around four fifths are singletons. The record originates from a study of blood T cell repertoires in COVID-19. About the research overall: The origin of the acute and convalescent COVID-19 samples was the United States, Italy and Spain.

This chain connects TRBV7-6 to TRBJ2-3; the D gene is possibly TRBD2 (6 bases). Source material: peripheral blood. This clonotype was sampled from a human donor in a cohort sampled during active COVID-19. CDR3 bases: TGTGCCAGCAGCCGGGACTCTTTCACAGATACGCAGTATTTT. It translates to CASSRDSFTDTQYF.